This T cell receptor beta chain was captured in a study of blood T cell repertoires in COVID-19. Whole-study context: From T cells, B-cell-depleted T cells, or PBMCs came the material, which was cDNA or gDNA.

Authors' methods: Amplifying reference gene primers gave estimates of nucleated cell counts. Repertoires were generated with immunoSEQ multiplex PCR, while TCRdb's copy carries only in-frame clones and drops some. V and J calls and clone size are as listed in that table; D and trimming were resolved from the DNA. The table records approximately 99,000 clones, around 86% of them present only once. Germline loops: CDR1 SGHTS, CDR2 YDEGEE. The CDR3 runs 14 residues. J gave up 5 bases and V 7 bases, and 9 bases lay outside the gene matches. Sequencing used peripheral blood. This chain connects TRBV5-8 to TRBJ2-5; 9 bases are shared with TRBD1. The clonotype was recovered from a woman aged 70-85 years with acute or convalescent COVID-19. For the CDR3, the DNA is TGTGCCAGCCTACGAGGACAGGGGCGGGAGACCCAGTACTTC. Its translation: CASLRGQGRETQYF.